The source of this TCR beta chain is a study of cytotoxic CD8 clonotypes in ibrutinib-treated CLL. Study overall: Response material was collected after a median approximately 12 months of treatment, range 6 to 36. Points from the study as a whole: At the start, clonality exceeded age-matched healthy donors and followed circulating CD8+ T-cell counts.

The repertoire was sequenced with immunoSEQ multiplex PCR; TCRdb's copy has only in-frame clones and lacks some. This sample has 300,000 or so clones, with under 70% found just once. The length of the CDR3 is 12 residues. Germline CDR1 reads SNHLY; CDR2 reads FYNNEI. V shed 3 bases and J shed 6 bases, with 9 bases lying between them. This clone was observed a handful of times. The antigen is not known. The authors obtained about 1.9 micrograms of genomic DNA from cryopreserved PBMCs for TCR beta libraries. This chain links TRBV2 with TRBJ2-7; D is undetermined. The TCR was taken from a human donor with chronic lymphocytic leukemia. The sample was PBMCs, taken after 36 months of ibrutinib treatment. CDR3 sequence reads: CASSDERLEQYF. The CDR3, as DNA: TGTGCCAGCAGTGACGAGCGTCTCGAGCAGTACTTC.